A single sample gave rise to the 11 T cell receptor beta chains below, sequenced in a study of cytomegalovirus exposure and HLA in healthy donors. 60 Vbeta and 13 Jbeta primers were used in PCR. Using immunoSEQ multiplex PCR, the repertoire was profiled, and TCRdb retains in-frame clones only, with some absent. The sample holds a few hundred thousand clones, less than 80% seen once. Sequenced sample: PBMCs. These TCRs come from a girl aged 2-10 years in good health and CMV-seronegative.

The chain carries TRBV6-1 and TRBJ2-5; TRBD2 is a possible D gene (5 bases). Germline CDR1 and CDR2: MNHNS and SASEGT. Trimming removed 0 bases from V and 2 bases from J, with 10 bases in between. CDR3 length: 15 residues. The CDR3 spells CASSEARRVQETQYF. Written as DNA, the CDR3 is TGTGCCAGCAGTGAAGCGCGGCGGGTGCAAGAGACCCAGTACTTC.

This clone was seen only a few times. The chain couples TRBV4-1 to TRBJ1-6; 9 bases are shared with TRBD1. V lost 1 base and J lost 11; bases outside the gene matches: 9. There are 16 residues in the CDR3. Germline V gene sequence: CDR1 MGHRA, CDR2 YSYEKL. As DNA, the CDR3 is TGCGCCAGCAGCCAAGGCTTCGGGACAGGGATGCCACCCCTCCACTTT. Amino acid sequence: CASSQGFGTGMPPLHF.

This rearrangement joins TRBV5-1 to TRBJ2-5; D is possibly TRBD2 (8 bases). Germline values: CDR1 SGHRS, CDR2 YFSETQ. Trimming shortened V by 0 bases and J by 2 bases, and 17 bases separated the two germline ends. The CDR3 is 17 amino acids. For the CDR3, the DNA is TGCGCCAGCAGCTTGGTAGCGGGGTCAGGGGGACAAGAGACCCAGTACTTC. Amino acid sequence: CASSLVAGSGGQETQYF.

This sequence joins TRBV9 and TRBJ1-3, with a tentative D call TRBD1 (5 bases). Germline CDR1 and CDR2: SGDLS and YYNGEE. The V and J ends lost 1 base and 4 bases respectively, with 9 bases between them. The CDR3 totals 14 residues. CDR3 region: CASSVTRAGNTIYF. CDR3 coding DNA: TGTGCCAGCAGCGTAACCAGGGCCGGAAACACCATATATTTT.

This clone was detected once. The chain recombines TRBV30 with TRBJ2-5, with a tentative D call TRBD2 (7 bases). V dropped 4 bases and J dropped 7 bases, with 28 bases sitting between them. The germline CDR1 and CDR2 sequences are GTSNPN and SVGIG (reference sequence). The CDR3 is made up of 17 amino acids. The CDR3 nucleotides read TGTGCCTGGACCCCAGGAGTTGGCCAGGGAGGGGGTTTGACCCAGTACTTC. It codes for CAWTPGVGQGGGLTQYF.

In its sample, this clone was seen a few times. CDR3 residues: CASRPEQEAFF. In nucleotides, the CDR3 is TGTGCCAGCAGGCCGGAACAGGAAGCTTTCTTT. The rearrangement links TRBV7-9 to TRBJ1-1; D not certain. Germline assignment: CDR1 SEHNR and CDR2 FQNEAQ (reference sequence). V lost 6 bases to trimming and J lost 8 bases, with 10 bases between them. This CDR3 has 11 residues. Drawing the rest from reference TRBV7-9 and TRBJ1-1, the complete variable domain is DTGVSQNPRHKITKRGQNVTFRCDPISEHNRLYWYRQTLGQGPEFLTYFQNEAQLEKSRLLSDRFSAERPKGSFSTLEIQRTEQGDSAMYLCASRPEQEAFFGQGTRLTVV.

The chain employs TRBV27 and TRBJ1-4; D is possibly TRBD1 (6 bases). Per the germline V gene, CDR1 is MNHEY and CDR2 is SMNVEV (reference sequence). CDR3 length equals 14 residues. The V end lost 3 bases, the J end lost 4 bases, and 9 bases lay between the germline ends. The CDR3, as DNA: TGTGCCAGCAGTTTGCAGGGGAATAATGAAAAACTGTTTTTT. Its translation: CASSLQGNNEKLFF.

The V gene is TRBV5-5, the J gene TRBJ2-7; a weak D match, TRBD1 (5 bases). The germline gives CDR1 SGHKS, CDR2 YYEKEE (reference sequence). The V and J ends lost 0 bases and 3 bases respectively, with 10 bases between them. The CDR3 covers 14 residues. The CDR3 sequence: CASSLVAGNYEQYF. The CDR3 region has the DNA TGTGCCAGCAGCTTGGTAGCAGGGAACTACGAGCAGTACTTC.

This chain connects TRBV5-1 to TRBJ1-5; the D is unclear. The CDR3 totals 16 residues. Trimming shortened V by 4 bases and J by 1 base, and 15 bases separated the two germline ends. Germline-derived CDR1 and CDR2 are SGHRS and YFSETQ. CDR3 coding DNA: TGCGCCAGCAGCGAGGGCCGTTTAGGAAGCAATCAGCCCCAGCATTTT. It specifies CASSEGRLGSNQPQHF.

The CDR3 reads CASSSTGGNEKLFF. CDR3 nucleotides: TGTGCCAGCAGTTCGACAGGGGGCAATGAAAAACTGTTTTTT. The genes are TRBV6-5 and TRBJ1-4, with 10 bases aligning to TRBD1. This CDR3 has 14 amino acids. V lost 4 bases to trimming and J lost 5 bases; unmatched junction nucleotides: 1. CDR1 and CDR2 from the germline V gene are MNHEY and SVGAGI.

CDR3 DNA: TGTGCCAGCAGTCTAGACAGGGGCACCGAAAAACTGTTTTTT. This translates into CASSLDRGTEKLFF. V gene TRBV7-9 combines with J gene TRBJ1-4, with 8 bases fitting TRBD1. The V gene end was trimmed by 6 bases and the J gene end by 8 bases; junction bases not matched to a gene: 8. Germline values: CDR1 SEHNR, CDR2 FQNEAQ (reference sequence). The CDR3 loop spans 14 amino acids.